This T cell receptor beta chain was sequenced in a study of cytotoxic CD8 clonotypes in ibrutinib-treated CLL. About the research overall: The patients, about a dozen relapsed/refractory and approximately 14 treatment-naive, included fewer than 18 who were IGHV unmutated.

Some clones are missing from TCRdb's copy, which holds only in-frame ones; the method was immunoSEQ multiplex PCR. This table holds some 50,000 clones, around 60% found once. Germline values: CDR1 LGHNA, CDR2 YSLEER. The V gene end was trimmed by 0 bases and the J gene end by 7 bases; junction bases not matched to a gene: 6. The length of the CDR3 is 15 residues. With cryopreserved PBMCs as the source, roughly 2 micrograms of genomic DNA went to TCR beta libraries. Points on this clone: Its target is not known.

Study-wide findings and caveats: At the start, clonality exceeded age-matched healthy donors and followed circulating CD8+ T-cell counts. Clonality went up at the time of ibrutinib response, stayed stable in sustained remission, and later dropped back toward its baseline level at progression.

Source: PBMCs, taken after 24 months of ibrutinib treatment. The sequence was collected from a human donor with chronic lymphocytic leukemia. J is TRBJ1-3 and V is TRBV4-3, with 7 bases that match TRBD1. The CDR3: CASSQEIGGLNTIYF. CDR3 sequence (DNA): TGCGCCAGCAGCCAAGAAATAGGGGGCCTCAACACCATATATTTT.